Below are 18 T cell receptor beta chains sequenced from a single sample in a study of CD8 T cells in ankylosing spondylitis (dated by TCRdb to about 2017). The method was 5' RACE. Data came from an Illumina HiSeq 2500. TCRdb reanalyzed the raw reads on its own, using fastp at Q25 for trimming and MiXCR for clone calling, and kept in-frame beta chains. Every entry covers one CDR3 protein and lists the most common genes and DNA from its rows. This sample gives about 140,000 distinct CDR3 sequences in total; roughly 31% of them show up just once. Clones ranked in the top ten supply 5.5% to 7.5% of the sample. The sample taken for sequencing was synovial fluid, either unsorted or a sorted T cell fraction (not recorded which). The receptors originated from a male donor with ankylosing spondylitis.

The V and J genes are TRBV28 and TRBJ2-7; D possibly matches TRBD1 or TRBD2 (5 bases each). This CDR3 comprises 13 residues. Trimming took 7 bases from V and 4 from J, leaving 14 bases between them. Germline CDR1 and CDR2: MDHEN and SYDVKM. CDR3 nucleotide sequence: TGTGCCAGCACCGACGGGACGCATTACGAGCAGTACTTC. Encoded protein: CASTDGTHYEQYF.

The chain is built from TRBV25-1 and TRBJ2-5; 8 nucleotides line up with TRBD2. With 2 bases clipped from V and 2 bases from J, the junction kept 7 bases outside the gene matches. This CDR3 has 16 amino acids. The germline CDR1 and CDR2 sequences are MGHDK and SYGVNS. CDR3 amino acids: CASSETSGGRQETQYF. In nucleotides, the CDR3 is TGTGCCAGCAGTGAAACTAGCGGCGGTAGACAAGAGACCCAGTACTTC.

This clonotype was recorded once. This sequence joins TRBV6-2 or TRBV6-3 and TRBJ1-6, with D possibly matching TRBD1 (5 bases). This CDR3 is built from 13 residues. V was shortened by 5 bases and J by 10 bases, with 12 bases between the two germline ends. Germline loops: CDR1 MNHEY, CDR2 SVGEGT. This CDR3 is CASSGAERSPLHF. CDR3 bases: TGTGCCAGCAGTGGGGCGGAGCGCTCACCCCTCCACTTT.

The chain employs TRBV5-1 and TRBJ1-1, with D uncertain. The CDR3 is 18 residues long. CDR1 SGHRS and CDR2 YFSETQ come from the germline V gene. Trimming stripped 3 bases from V and 1 base from J, with 22 bases between. CDR3 coding DNA: TGCGCCAGCAGCTCCCTCATTGGGGATGGGAGTCGGAACACTGAAGCTTTCTTT. As protein: CASSSLIGDGSRNTEAFF.

The chain joins TRBV11-1 to TRBJ2-3; 8 bases are a match to TRBD2. This CDR3 comprises 18 residues. The V and J ends lost 5 bases and 2 bases, in that order; junction bases with no gene match: 15. Germline V lookup: CDR1 SGHAT, CDR2 FQDESV (reference sequence). CDR3 amino acids: CASSPPAQAGGFTDTQYF. CDR3 nucleotide sequence: TGTGCCAGCAGCCCACCAGCACAGGCGGGAGGCTTCACAGATACGCAGTATTTT.

The rearrangement joins TRBV20-1 to TRBJ2-7; a possible D gene is TRBD2 (5 bases). V was pared by 6 bases and J by 3 bases, with 21 bases between. This CDR3 comprises 15 residues. Germline V lookup: CDR1 DFQATT, CDR2 SNEGSKA (reference sequence). The CDR3 sequence: CSATPGSGRDYEQYF. The CDR3 DNA reads TGCAGTGCGACCCCGGGGAGTGGAAGGGACTACGAGCAGTACTTC.

This clonotype was detected many times. This chain joins TRBV11-2 and TRBJ1-1; D possibly corresponds to TRBD1 (6 bases). The CDR3 runs to 13 residues. The germline V gene has CDR1 SGHAT and CDR2 FQNNGV. V was shortened by 5 bases and J by 5 bases, with 12 bases between the two germline ends. The CDR3 DNA reads TGTGCCAGCAGCATCAGGGGTGGGACTGAAGCTTTCTTT. Amino acid sequence: CASSIRGGTEAFF.

There are many counts of this clonotype. The chain links TRBV7-9 to TRBJ2-3; 10 nucleotides agree with TRBD2. The junction had 2 bases not matched to a gene; V was cut back by 6 bases and J by 2 bases. Germline V gene lookup returns CDR1 SEHNR and CDR2 FQNEAQ (reference sequence). There are 14 residues in the CDR3. The chain's CDR3 is CASSLAGATDTQYF. The CDR3 DNA is TGTGCCAGCAGTCTAGCGGGGGCCACAGATACGCAGTATTTT.

This clonotype has just a few counts. The chain is built from TRBV3-1 and TRBJ1-1; weak D call: TRBD1 (5 bases). V was trimmed by 1 base and J by 10 bases, leaving 16 bases between them. The CDR3 sequence is 14 residues long. Germline assignment: CDR1 LGHDT and CDR2 YNNKEL (reference sequence). For the CDR3, the DNA is TGTGCCAGCAGCCAAGGTGACAGCGTTAGGCGAGCTTTCTTT. The encoded protein is CASSQGDSVRRAFF.

The rearrangement uses TRBV9 and TRBJ1-2; maybe TRBD1 (5 bases). Germline V CDR1 and CDR2: SGDLS, YYNGEE. V lost 5 bases and J lost 8, with 19 bases in between. The CDR3 is 14 residues long. The CDR3 region is CASSSQVYQQGYTF. Written as DNA, the CDR3 is TGTGCCAGCAGTTCACAGGTTTATCAACAAGGCTACACCTTC.

This clonotype was picked up one time. The chain carries TRBV5-1 and TRBJ2-5; 7 bases align to TRBD2. The J segment lost 6 bases and the V segment lost 3 bases, leaving 8 bases of the junction unmatched. Germline V gene data show CDR1 as SGHRS and CDR2 as YFSETQ. This CDR3 comprises 14 residues. The CDR3 here is CASSYAGTKKTQYF. The DNA for the CDR3 is TGCGCCAGCAGCTATGCCGGGACTAAGAAGACCCAGTACTTC.

The V gene is TRBV11-2, the J gene TRBJ2-2, with 9 bases fitting TRBD2. The ends lost 5 bases at V and 6 bases at J; junction bases unmatched: 7. The CDR3 is 15 amino acids. Germline CDR1 and CDR2: SGHAT and FQNNGV. In nucleotides, the CDR3 is TGTGCCAGCAGCCTCGGCGGGGGGGCATCCGGGGAGCTGTTTTTT. Its protein is CASSLGGGASGELFF.

J is TRBJ2-7 and V is TRBV6-1; possibly TRBD1 for D (6 bases). This CDR3 comprises 14 residues. Germline loops: CDR1 MNHNS, CDR2 SASEGT. V was clipped by 9 bases and J by 0 bases, with 15 bases between them. As DNA, the CDR3 is TGTGCCAGTAGCACAGGGTTCCCCTCCTACGAGCAGTACTTC. Translation gives CASSTGFPSYEQYF.

This clonotype was observed a handful of times. V is TRBV7-2 and J is TRBJ2-7; 15 bases line up with TRBD2. Germline V gene data show CDR1 as SGHTA and CDR2 as FQGNSA. The CDR3 spans 16 residues. V was clipped by 5 bases and J by 2 bases; unmatched bases: 4. The CDR3 bases are TGTGCCAGCAGCAGTCGGACTAGCGGGAGGGCCTACGAGCAGTACTTC. Translating gives CASSSRTSGRAYEQYF.

The V call is TRBV12-3 or TRBV12-4, the J call TRBJ2-7; weak D call: TRBD2 (5 bases). CDR3 size: 12 residues. V was shortened by 3 bases and J by 6 bases, with 9 bases between the two germline ends. The CDR3 here is CASSFGVGEQYF. CDR3 in DNA: TGTGCCAGCAGTTTCGGGGTAGGCGAGCAGTACTTC.

This clonotype was seen a few times. CDR3 coding DNA: TGTGCCAGCAGACCAAATAGCGGGAGGACCGGGGAGCTGTTTTTT. Translating gives CASRPNSGRTGELFF. The chain is built from TRBV12-3 or TRBV12-4 and TRBJ2-2, with 10 bases fitting TRBD2. The CDR3 sequence is 15 residues long. J gave up 5 bases and V 6 bases, and 6 bases lay outside the gene matches.

In this sample, this clonotype turned up many times. V usage is TRBV12-3 or TRBV12-4 and J usage is TRBJ1-6; 10 bases map to TRBD1. The CDR3 runs to 14 residues. Germline trimming cut 5 bases from V and 9 bases from J; bases unmatched to any gene: 4. The CDR3 loop reads CASSPDRGPSPLHF. Written as DNA, the CDR3 is TGTGCCAGCAGTCCAGACAGGGGGCCTTCACCCCTCCACTTT.

This clonotype was seen more than once but under ten times. V is TRBV6-4 and J is TRBJ1-1; D is undetermined. V was cut by 4 bases and J by 0 bases, with 6 bases left in between. Germline V gene data show CDR1 as MRHNA and CDR2 as SNTAGT. The CDR3 loop spans 13 amino acids. CDR3 protein: CASSVRLNTEAFF. The CDR3 DNA follows: TGTGCCAGCAGTGTACGTTTGAACACTGAAGCTTTCTTT.